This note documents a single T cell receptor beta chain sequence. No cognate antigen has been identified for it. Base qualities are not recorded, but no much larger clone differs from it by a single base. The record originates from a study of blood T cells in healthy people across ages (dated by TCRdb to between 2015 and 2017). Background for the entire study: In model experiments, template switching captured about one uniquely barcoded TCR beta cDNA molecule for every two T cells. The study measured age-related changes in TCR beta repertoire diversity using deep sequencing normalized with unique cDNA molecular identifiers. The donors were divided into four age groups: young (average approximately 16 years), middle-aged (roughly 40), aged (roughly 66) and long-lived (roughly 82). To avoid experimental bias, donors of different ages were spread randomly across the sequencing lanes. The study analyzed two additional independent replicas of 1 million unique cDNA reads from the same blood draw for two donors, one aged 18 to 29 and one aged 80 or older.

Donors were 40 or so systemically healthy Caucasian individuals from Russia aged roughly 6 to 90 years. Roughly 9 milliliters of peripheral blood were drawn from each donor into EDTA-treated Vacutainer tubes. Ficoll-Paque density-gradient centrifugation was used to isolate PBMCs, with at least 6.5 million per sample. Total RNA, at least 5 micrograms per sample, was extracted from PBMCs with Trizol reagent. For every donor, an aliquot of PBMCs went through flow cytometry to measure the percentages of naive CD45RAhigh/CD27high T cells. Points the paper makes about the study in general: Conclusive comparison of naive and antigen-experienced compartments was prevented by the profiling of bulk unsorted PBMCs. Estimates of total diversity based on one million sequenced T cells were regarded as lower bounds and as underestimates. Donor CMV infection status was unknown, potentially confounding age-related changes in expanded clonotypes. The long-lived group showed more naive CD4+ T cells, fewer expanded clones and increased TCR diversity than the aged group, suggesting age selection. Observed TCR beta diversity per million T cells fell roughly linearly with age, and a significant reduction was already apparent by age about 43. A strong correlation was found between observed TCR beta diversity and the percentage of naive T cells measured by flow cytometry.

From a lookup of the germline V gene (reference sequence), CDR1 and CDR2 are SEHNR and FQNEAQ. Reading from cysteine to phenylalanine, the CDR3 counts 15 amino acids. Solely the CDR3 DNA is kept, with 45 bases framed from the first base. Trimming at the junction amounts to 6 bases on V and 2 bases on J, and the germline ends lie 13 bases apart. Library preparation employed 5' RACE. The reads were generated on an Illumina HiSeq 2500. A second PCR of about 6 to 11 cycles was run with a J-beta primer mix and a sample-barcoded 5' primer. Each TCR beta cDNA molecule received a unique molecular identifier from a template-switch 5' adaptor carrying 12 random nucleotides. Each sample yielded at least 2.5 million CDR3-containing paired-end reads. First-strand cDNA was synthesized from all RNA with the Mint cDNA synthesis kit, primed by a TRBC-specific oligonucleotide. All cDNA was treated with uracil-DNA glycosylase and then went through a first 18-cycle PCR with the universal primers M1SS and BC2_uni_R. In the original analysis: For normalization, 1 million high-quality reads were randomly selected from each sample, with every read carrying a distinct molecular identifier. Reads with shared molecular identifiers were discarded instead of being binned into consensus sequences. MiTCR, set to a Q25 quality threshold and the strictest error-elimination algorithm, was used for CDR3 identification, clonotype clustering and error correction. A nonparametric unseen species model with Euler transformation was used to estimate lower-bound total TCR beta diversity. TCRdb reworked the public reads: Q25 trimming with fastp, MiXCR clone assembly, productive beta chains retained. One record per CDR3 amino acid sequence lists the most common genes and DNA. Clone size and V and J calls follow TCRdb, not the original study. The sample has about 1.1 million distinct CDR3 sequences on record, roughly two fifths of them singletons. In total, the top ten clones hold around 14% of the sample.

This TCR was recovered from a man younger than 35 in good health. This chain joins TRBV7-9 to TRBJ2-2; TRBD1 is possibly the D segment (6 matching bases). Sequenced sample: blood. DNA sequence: TGTGCCAGCAGTTTCGGGACACCTAACACCGGGGAGCTGTTTTTT. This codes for CASSFGTPNTGELFF.